The next 32 T cell receptor beta chains were all read from a single sample in a study of tumor and adjacent non-tumor tissue in lung cancer. This sample's RNA came from whole unsorted tissue. A modified ARM-PCR protocol with three rounds of nested PCR amplified TCRbeta. TCRdb itself ran the multiplex PCR reads through MiXCR, one entry per CDR3 protein. The sample holds roughly 150,000 distinct CDR3 sequences, approximately 64% seen once. The sequenced material came from lung tumor tissue. The source of these receptors is a man between 60 and 75 years old with small cell lung cancer.

This chain uses TRBV11-2 with TRBJ2-3, with D possibly being TRBD2 (6 bases). Germline V gene lookup returns CDR1 SGHAT and CDR2 FQNNGV. The CDR3 spans 16 residues. CDR3 in amino acids: CVSRSTLGGETDTQYF. CDR3 DNA sequence: TGTGTCAGTAGGTCAACTCTAGGAGGGGAAACAGATACGCAGTATTTT.

Of note for this clonotype: A single base separates this from a much larger clone, so it may be a read error. V is TRBV6-2 or TRBV6-3 and J is TRBJ2-1; the D gene is possibly TRBD2 (6 bases). The CDR3 has 14 amino acids. Germline V gene data show CDR1 as MNHEY and CDR2 as SVGEGT. The DNA for the CDR3 is TGTGCCAGCAGTATCAGACTAGAAGTCAATGAGAAGTTCTTC. Its protein is CASSIRLEVNEKFF.

Points on this clonotype: One end of the junction does not line up with germline, which may come from a read error. The chain combines TRBV11-1 with TRBJ2-7, with 7 bases aligning to TRBD2. Looked up from germline, CDR1 is SGHAT and CDR2 is FQDESV (reference sequence). The CDR3 totals 14 residues. CDR3 coding DNA: TGTCCCAGCAGCCCGACTAGCCCCCCCTACGAACAATACTTC. It specifies CPSSPTSPPYEQYF.

Comment on this clonotype: A read error may be the cause here, since a much bigger clone is one base away. The chain is built from TRBV20-1 and TRBJ1-5; D gene ambiguous. TRBJ2-3 matches the DNA end more closely, so the J call is doubtful. Germline V gene data show CDR1 as DFQATT and CDR2 as SNEGSKA (reference sequence). This CDR3 spans 13 amino acids. The CDR3 DNA follows: TGCAGTGCTAGAGATGGGCCCGATCAGCCCCAGTATTTT. Residues: CSARDGPDQPQYF.

Comments on this clonotype: Sequence at one end of the junction differs from germline and may be a read error. This chain joins TRBV6-1 and TRBJ2-3, with D unclear. Germline V gene sequence: CDR1 MNHNS, CDR2 SASEGT. The CDR3 has 13 amino acids. CDR3 sequence reads: CASSAVTSDTRYF. Here the CDR3 DNA reads TGTGCCAGCAGTGCCGTGACCTCAGATACGCGGTATTTT.

The V call is TRBV6-5, the J call TRBJ2-2; maybe TRBD1 (6 bases). Trimming removed 8 bases from V and 5 bases from J, with 15 bases in between. Germline values: CDR1 MNHEY, CDR2 SVGAGI. The CDR3 contains 14 residues. DNA for the CDR3: TGTGCCAGCGCTACAGGGAAGGCGACCGGGGAGCTGTTTTTT. It encodes CASATGKATGELFF.

This clonotype showed up many times. A junction boundary mismatches the germline segment, possibly from a read error. CDR3 coding DNA: TGCAGCGTTAAAGAAGGCCAGCTCAATCAGCCCCAGCATTTT. This sequence encodes CSVKEGQLNQPQHF. V is TRBV29-1 and J is TRBJ1-5; D is unresolved. CDR1 is SQVTM, CDR2 ANQGSEA, per germline. The CDR3 length is 14 residues.

This chain uses TRBV20-1 with TRBJ2-4; D not resolved. V lost 2 bases and J 11 bases, leaving 16 bases between the germline ends. This CDR3 spans 13 amino acids. Per the germline V gene, CDR1 is DFQATT and CDR2 is SNEGSKA (reference sequence). The chain's CDR3 is CSARYENPSVQYF. Here the CDR3 DNA reads TGCAGTGCTAGATACGAAAATCCGAGCGTTCAGTACTTC.

This clonotype was detected a few times. The chain couples TRBV7-9 to TRBJ2-3; tentatively, D is TRBD2 (5 bases). From germline, CDR1 is SEHNR and CDR2 FQNEAQ (reference sequence). Trimming took 5 bases from V and 4 from J, leaving 10 bases between them. This CDR3 region has 13 residues. This CDR3 reads CASSVVSADTQYF. The CDR3 DNA follows: TGTGCCAGCAGCGTCGTTAGCGCAGATACGCAGTATTTT.

Concerning this clonotype: Relative to the germline gene, one junction end is altered; a read error may explain this. The chain recombines TRBV20-1 with TRBJ2-7; TRBD2 might be the D (6 bases). The CDR3 consists of 15 residues. CDR1 is DFQATT, CDR2 SNEGSKA, per germline (reference sequence). The CDR3 DNA follows: TGCAGTGCTAGAGATTGGCGGGACCCATCCTACGTGCAGTACTTC. It yields the protein CSARDWRDPSYVQYF.

This clonotype was recorded at least ten times. This rearrangement joins TRBV6-5 to TRBJ2-7; a weak D match, TRBD2 (6 bases). Trimming stripped 0 bases from V and 2 bases from J, with 11 bases between. CDR1 and CDR2 from the germline V gene are MNHEY and SVGAGI. The CDR3 is 15 amino acids. The CDR3 sequence: CASSYSGGAPYEQYF. The CDR3 DNA reads as TGTGCCAGCAGTTACTCGGGCGGGGCCCCCTACGAGCAGTACTTC.

This chain joins TRBV28 and TRBJ1-5; 9 bases agree with TRBD1. CDR3 length equals 15 residues. Germline lookup yields CDR1 MDHEN and CDR2 SYDVKM. Trimming at V came to 6 bases and at J to 5 bases, leaving 8 bases not matched to a gene. CDR3 in amino acids: CASRRMTGGYQPQHF. As DNA, the CDR3 is TGTGCCAGCAGGAGGATGACAGGGGGTTATCAGCCCCAGCATTTT. The full variable domain, its missing parts supplied by reference TRBV28 and TRBJ1-5, is DVKVTQSSRYLVKRTGEKVFLECVQDMDHENMFWYRQDPGLGLRLIYFSYDVKMKEKGDIPEGYSVSREKKERFSLILESASTNQTSMYLCASRRMTGGYQPQHFGDGTRLSIL.

The rearrangement joins TRBV6-1 to TRBJ2-3; 10 bases agree with TRBD2. The V gene's germline CDR1 is MNHNS and CDR2 SASEGT. This CDR3 is built from 18 residues. The V gene end was trimmed by 2 bases and the J gene end by 5 bases; junction bases not matched to a gene: 13. CDR3 protein: CASSERPPAGGPVDTQYF. The CDR3 DNA is TGTGCCAGCAGTGAACGACCCCCAGCGGGAGGGCCAGTAGATACGCAGTATTTT.

This clonotype has a handful of counts. The germline gene is not matched at one end of the junction; a read error may be the cause. This sequence joins TRBV5-4 and TRBJ2-3; 10 nucleotides agree with TRBD2. The CDR3 contains 15 residues. In germline, CDR1 is SGHNT, CDR2 YYREEE (reference sequence). The CDR3 is CASSSSGSAIDAQYF. CDR3 nucleotide sequence: TGTGCCAGCAGCTCTAGCGGGAGTGCCATAGATGCGCAGTATTTT.

As regards this clonotype: With a much larger clone just one base away, this may be a read error. The chain joins TRBV6-5 to TRBJ1-1; D call uncertain. Germline assignment: CDR1 MNHEY and CDR2 SVGAGI. The CDR3 spans 12 residues. The CDR3 here is CASTYSKGEAFF. In nucleotides, the CDR3 is TGTGCCAGCACTTACTCAAAGGGAGAAGCTTTCTTT.

The V call is TRBV10-3, the J call TRBJ1-5, with D unresolved. Deletions cut 9 bases from V and 0 bases from J, with 15 bases between. Per the germline V gene, CDR1 is ENHRY and CDR2 is SYGVKD. This CDR3 has 15 amino acids. The CDR3 region is CAISEGDNSNQPQHF. The CDR3 coding sequence is TGTGCCATTAGCGAGGGAGATAATAGCAATCAGCCCCAGCATTTT.

Note on this clonotype: This sequence may be a read error, since a much larger clone differs from it by one base. The chain links TRBV6-2 or TRBV6-3 to TRBJ2-7; a weak D match, TRBD1 (5 bases). CDR3 length: 14 residues. Per the germline V gene, CDR1 is MNHEY and CDR2 is SVGEGT. Trimming removed 2 bases at V and 4 bases at J, with 12 bases between. The DNA of the CDR3 is TGTGCCAGCAGTTACAGGGGCTTCGGATACGAGCAGTACTTC. The encoded protein is CASSYRGFGYEQYF.

This clonotype was detected only a few times. The rearrangement links TRBV7-9 to TRBJ1-1, with a weak D call TRBD1 (6 bases). Between the trimmed V and J ends, which lost 5 bases and 0 bases, there was a span of 13 bases. There are 15 residues in the CDR3. Germline V lookup: CDR1 SEHNR, CDR2 FQNEAQ (reference sequence). DNA of the CDR3: TGTGCCAGCAGCCATCAACAGGGAATGAACACTGAAGCTTTCTTT. Protein product: CASSHQQGMNTEAFF.

Details on this clonotype: Being one base from a much bigger clone, this may be a read error. The chain employs TRBV11-2 and TRBJ2-5; D gene uncertain. The CDR3 consists of 15 residues. Trimming took 5 bases from V and 4 from J, leaving 17 bases between them. The germline gives CDR1 SGHAT, CDR2 FQNNGV. DNA for the CDR3: TGTGCCAGCAGCCTCCTTAACAGTTTGGGAGAGACCCAGTACTTC. Translated, it gives CASSLLNSLGETQYF.

J is TRBJ2-1 and V is TRBV5-4; a weak D match, TRBD2 (7 bases). This CDR3 is built from 15 residues. Trimming removed 3 bases from V and 5 bases from J, with 15 bases in between. Per the germline V gene, CDR1 is SGHNT and CDR2 is YYREEE (reference sequence). The CDR3 DNA is TGTGCCAGCAGCTGGGGGGGGCGGATGAACAATGAGCAGTTCTTC. Its translation is CASSWGGRMNNEQFF.

Concerning this clonotype itself: A much larger clone sits a single nucleotide away, making a read error possible. The rearrangement uses TRBV29-1 and TRBJ1-1, with a tentative D call TRBD1 (6 bases). The V end was cut by 5 bases, the J end by 0 bases, with 13 bases between. Germline V CDR1 and CDR2: SQVTM, ANQGSEA. CDR3 length: 14 amino acids. The CDR3 loop reads CSVQGWLLNTEAFF. CDR3 nucleotides: TGCAGCGTTCAGGGGTGGCTTCTGAACACTGAAGCTTTCTTT.

About this clonotype: It may be a read error: a sequence one base away is much more abundant. This chain uses TRBV28 with TRBJ2-3, with a weak D call TRBD2 (7 bases). Germline CDR1 and CDR2: MDHEN and SYDVKM. CDR3 size: 13 residues. The DNA for the CDR3 is TGTGCCAGCGGACAGACTAGCATAGATACGCAGTATTTT. This translates into CASGQTSIDTQYF. Filled out from reference TRBV28 and TRBJ2-3, the complete variable domain reads DVKVTQSSRYLVKRTGEKVFLECVQDMDHENMFWYRQDPGLGLRLIYFSYDVKMKEKGDIPEGYSVSREKKERFSLILESASTNQTSMYLCASGQTSIDTQYFGPGTRLTVL.

This clonotype was counted many times. The rearrangement links TRBV20-1 to TRBJ2-3, with 8 bases aligning to TRBD2. The junction had 10 bases not matched to a gene; V was cut back by 5 bases and J by 0 bases. Germline V lookup: CDR1 DFQATT, CDR2 SNEGSKA (reference sequence). The CDR3 consists of 16 residues. The CDR3 bases are TGCAGTGCTTCTTCTTCTAGCGGGTCTAGCACAGATACGCAGTATTTT. It translates to CSASSSSGSSTDTQYF.

For this clonotype: Sequence at one end of the junction differs from germline and may be a read error. The J gene is TRBJ2-5, the V gene TRBV5-5; 8 positions match TRBD2. Germline-derived CDR1 and CDR2 are SGHKS and YYEKEE (reference sequence). CDR3 length equals 16 residues. The CDR3 nucleotides read TGTGCCAGCAGCTTCATCCCGGGACTAGGGAACGAGACTCAGTACTTC. Amino acids: CASSFIPGLGNETQYF.

The V gene is TRBV11-3, the J gene TRBJ2-1, with 15 bases aligning to TRBD2. V lost 11 bases, J lost 7 bases, and 15 bases stayed unmatched. The CDR3 has 17 residues. Germline V gene sequence: CDR1 SGHNT, CDR2 YENEEA. The CDR3 loop reads CARGRTSGRAGRNEQFF. In DNA, the CDR3 is TGTGCCCGCGGTCGGACTAGCGGGAGGGCCGGGAGAAATGAGCAGTTCTTC.

Of note for this clonotype: The junction departs from germline at one end; a sequencing error may be responsible. V gene TRBV10-3 combines with J gene TRBJ2-1; a weak D match, TRBD1 (6 bases). The CDR3 totals 12 residues. CDR1 is ENHRY and CDR2 is SYGVKD in the germline V gene. CDR3 protein: CAISVRGTEQLF. In DNA, the CDR3 is TGTGCCATCAGTGTCAGGGGAACTGAGCAGCTCTTC.

As for this clonotype: Germline is not matched at one junction end, which may reflect a read error. V gene TRBV6-6 combines with J gene TRBJ2-2, with 9 bases that match TRBD1. Germline values: CDR1 MNHNY, CDR2 SVGAGI (reference sequence). There are 16 residues in the CDR3. The CDR3 DNA sequence: TGTGCCATCAGTAACACAGGGGGCGTAGGTACCGGGGAGCTGTTTTTT. It is translated as CAISNTGGVGTGELFF.

The chain couples TRBV11-2 to TRBJ2-2; possible D gene TRBD2, 5 bases. Trimming took 3 bases from V and 3 from J, leaving 20 bases between them. CDR3 size: 18 residues. Germline V CDR1 and CDR2: SGHAT, FQNNGV. CDR3 in amino acids: CASSFDPPGNGYTGELFF. In nucleotides, the CDR3 is TGTGCCAGCAGCTTTGACCCTCCCGGGAATGGATACACCGGGGAGCTGTTTTTT.

In regard to this clonotype: The germline gene is not matched at one end of the junction; a read error may be the cause. The V and J genes are TRBV4-1 and TRBJ2-7; D perhaps matches TRBD1 (5 bases). CDR1 is MGHRA, CDR2 YSYEKL, per germline. CDR3 length: 14 amino acids. In nucleotides, the CDR3 is TGCACCAGCAGCCATGAACGACAGAGCTACGAGCAGTACTTC. Its translation is CTSSHERQSYEQYF.

The V call is TRBV6-5, the J call TRBJ2-2, with 10 bases identical to TRBD2. V lost 5 bases to trimming and J lost 4 bases; unmatched junction nucleotides: 13. Germline V gene lookup returns CDR1 MNHEY and CDR2 SVGAGI. The CDR3 is 18 amino acids. The CDR3 region is CASSTQASGSRATGELFF. The DNA of the CDR3 is TGTGCCAGCAGTACCCAGGCTAGCGGGAGCCGTGCCACCGGGGAGCTGTTTTTT.

The CDR3 sequence: CASSLGRQFHEQYF. CDR3 DNA sequence: TGTGCCAGCAGTTTAGGGAGACAGTTCCACGAGCAGTACTTC. The rearrangement links TRBV28 to TRBJ2-7; D tentatively fits TRBD1 or TRBD2 (5 bases each). The CDR3 is made up of 14 amino acids. Germline V gene data show CDR1 as MDHEN and CDR2 as SYDVKM. V lost 2 bases and J lost 5, with 13 bases in between.

Turning to this clonotype: The junction departs from the called germline gene at one end, perhaps through a read error. The J gene is TRBJ2-7, the V gene TRBV20-1; D is undetermined. This CDR3 contains 12 residues. CDR1 and CDR2 (germline): DFQATT, SNEGSKA (reference sequence). In DNA form, the CDR3 reads TGCAGTGTCTTGGGAAACCCCTACGAGCAGAACTTC. This sequence encodes CSVLGNPYEQNF.